The T cell receptor beta chain described here comes from a study of CD8 T cells in Susac syndrome. In germline, CDR1 is DFQATT, CDR2 SNEGSKA (reference sequence). The CDR3 consists of 14 residues. Random hexamers served to reverse transcribe roughly 0.45 to 1 ug RNA. TCRdb called the immunoSEQ multiplex PCR reads again in MiXCR, with one record for every CDR3 protein. The sample includes 40,000 to 55,000 distinct CDR3 sequences, around 93% of them seen just once. About this clonotype: A read error may produce the germline difference seen at one junction end.

The sequenced sample was CD8+ T cells from PBMCs. The V call is TRBV20-1, the J call TRBJ2-6; 7 nucleotides align to TRBD1. This TCR was sampled from a human donor with multiple sclerosis. The CDR3 nucleotides read TGCAGTGCTCTAGGGGGCTCCGGGGCCAACGTCCTGATTTTC. This codes for CSALGGSGANVLIF.